The clone carrying this T cell receptor beta chain has just a few counts. What it recognizes is unknown. The V gene's germline CDR1 is ENHRY and CDR2 SYGVKD. The CDR3 sequence is 13 residues long. Trimming took off 2 bases at V and 4 bases at J, with 5 bases between the two ends. This specimen comes from a study of T-cell reconstitution after alpha-beta-depleted transplantation in children. Unique molecular identifiers were used to barcode this TCRbeta library. TCRdb processed the PCR reads anew with MiXCR; each CDR3 protein has one entry. The data contain more than 300,000 distinct CDR3 sequences, under 20% of them singletons. Study-level findings and limits: After transplant, at about two months, alpha-beta T cells were reportedly derived from several hundred expanded graft clones. Hyperexpanded clones declined; after one year, newly produced T cells mostly supplied diversity.

V and J are TRBV10-3 and TRBJ2-2; D is uncertain. Source: PBMCs, mostly from graft donor cells, taken 360 days after TCRalphabeta/CD19-depleted stem cell transplant. The source is a male patient under 10 years old who had a stem cell transplant for acute lymphoblastic leukemia, so the T cells may come from the graft donor. CDR3 sequence: CAISEVATGELFF. The CDR3 DNA is TGTGCCATCAGTGAGGTGGCCACCGGGGAGCTGTTTTTT.